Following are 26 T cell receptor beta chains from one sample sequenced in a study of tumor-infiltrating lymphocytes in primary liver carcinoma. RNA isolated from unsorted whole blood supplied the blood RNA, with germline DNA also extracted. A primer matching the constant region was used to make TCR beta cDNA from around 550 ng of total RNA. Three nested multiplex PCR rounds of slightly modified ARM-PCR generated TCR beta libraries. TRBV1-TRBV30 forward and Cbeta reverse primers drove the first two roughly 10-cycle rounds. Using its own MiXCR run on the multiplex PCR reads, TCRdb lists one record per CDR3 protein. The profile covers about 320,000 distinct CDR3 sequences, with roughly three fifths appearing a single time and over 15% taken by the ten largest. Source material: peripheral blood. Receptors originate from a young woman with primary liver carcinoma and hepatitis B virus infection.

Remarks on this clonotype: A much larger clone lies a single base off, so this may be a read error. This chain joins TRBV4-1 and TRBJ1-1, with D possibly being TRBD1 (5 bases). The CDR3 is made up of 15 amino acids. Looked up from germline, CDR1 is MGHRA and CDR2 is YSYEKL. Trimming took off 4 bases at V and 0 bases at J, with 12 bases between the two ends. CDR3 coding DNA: TGCGCCAGCAGCCTGTCTGGGACCGTGAACACTGAAGCTTTCTTT. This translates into CASSLSGTVNTEAFF.

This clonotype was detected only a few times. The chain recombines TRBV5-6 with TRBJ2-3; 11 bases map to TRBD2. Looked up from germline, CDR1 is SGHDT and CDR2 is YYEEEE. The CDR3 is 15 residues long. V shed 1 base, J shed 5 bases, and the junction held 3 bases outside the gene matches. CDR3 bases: TGTGCCAGCAGCTTGTGGCTAGCGGGAGGAGATACGCAGTATTTT. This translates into CASSLWLAGGDTQYF.

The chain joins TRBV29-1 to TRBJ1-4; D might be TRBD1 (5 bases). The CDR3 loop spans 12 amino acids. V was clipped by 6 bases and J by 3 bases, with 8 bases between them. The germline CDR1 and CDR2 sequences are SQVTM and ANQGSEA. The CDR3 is CSVDSANEKLFF. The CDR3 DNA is TGCAGCGTCGACAGCGCTAATGAAAAACTGTTTTTT.

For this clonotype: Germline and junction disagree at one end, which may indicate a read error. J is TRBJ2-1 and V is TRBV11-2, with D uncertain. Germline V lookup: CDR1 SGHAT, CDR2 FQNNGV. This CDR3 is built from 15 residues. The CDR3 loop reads CASSLKAGRHNEHFF. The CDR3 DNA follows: TGCGCCAGCAGCTTGAAGGCTGGTCGGCACAATGAGCACTTCTTC. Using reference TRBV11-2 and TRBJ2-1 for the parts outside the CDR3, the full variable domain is EAGVAQSPRYKIIEKRQSVAFWCNPISGHATLYWYQQILGQGPKLLIQFQNNGVVDDSQLPKDRFSAERLKGVDSTLKIQPAKLEDSAVYLCASSLKAGRHNEHFFGPGTRLTVL.

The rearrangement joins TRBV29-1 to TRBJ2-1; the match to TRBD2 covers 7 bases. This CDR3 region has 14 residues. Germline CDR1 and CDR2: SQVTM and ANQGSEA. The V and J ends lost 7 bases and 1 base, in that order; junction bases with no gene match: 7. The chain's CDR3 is CSAECGSSYNEQFF. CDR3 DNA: TGCAGCGCGGAGTGCGGGAGTTCCTACAATGAGCAGTTCTTC.

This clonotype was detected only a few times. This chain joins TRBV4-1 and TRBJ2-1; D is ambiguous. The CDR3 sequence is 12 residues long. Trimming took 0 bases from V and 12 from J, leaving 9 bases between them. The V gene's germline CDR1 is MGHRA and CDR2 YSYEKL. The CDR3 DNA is TGCGCCAGCAGCCAAGATGATCGTGGGCAGTTCTTC. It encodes CASSQDDRGQFF.

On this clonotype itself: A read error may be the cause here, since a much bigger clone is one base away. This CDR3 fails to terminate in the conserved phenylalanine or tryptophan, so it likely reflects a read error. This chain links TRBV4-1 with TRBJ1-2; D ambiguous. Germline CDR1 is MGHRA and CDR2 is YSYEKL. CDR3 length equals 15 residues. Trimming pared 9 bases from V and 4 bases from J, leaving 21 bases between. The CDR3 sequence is CASMPTAAGPYGYTS. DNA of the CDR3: TGCGCCAGTATGCCGACTGCAGCTGGGCCCTATGGCTACACCTCC.

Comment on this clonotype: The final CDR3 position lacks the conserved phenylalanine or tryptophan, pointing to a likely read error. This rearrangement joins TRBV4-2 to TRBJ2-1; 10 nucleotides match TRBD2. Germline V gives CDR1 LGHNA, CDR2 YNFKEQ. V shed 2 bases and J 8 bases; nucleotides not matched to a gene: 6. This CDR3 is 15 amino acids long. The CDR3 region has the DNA TGTGCCAGCAGCCAACCCCTAGCGGGAGCGGATGAGCAGTTCTTA. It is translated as CASSQPLAGADEQFL.

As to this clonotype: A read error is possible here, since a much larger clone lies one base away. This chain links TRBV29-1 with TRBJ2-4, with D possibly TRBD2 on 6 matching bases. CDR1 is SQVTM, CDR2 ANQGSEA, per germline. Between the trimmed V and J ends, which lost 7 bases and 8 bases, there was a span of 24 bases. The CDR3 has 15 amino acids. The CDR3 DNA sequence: TGCAGCGCCTGCTCCGGGATAGGGTGGAGGGACATTCAGTACTTC. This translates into CSACSGIGWRDIQYF.

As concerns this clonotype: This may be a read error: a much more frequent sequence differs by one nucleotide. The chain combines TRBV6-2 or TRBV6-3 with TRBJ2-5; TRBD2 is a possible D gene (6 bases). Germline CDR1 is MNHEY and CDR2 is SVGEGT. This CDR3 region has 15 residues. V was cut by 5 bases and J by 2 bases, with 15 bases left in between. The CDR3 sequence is CASSSVTRLQETQYF. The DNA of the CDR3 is TGTGCCAGCAGTAGCGTGACTAGATTACAAGAGACCCAGTACTTC.

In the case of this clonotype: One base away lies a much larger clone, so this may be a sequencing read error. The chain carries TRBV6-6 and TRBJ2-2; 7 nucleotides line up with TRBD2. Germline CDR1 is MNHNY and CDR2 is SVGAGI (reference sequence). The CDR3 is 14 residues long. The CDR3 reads CVSRTRSNTGELFF. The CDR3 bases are TGTGTCAGCAGGACTAGGTCGAACACCGGGGAGCTGTTTTTT.

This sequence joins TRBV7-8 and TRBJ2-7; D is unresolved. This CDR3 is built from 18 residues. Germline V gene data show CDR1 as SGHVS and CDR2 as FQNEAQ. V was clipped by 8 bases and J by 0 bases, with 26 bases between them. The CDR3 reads CASGSGRGRTMSSYEQYF. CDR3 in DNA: TGTGCCAGCGGCTCTGGTCGCGGTCGTACTATGAGCTCCTACGAGCAGTACTTC.

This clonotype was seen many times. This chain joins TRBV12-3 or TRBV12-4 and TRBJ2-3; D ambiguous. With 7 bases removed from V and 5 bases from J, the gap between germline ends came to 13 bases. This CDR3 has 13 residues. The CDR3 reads CASTSWGIDTQYF. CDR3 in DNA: TGTGCCAGCACAAGTTGGGGAATAGATACGCAGTATTTT.

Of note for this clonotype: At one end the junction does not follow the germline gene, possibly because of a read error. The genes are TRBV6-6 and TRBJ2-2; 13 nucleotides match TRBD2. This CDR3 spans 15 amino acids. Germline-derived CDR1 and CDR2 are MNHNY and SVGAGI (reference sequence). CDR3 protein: CASRLLAGGVGKLFF. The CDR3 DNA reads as TGTGCCAGCAGGCTACTAGCGGGAGGGGTCGGGAAGCTGTTTTTT.

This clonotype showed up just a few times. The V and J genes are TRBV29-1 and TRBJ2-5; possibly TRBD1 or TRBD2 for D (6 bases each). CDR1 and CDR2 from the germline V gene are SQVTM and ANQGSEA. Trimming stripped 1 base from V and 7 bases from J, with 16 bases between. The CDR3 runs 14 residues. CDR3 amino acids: CSVEGGRGRRTQYF. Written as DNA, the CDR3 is TGCAGCGTTGAAGGGGGTAGGGGGAGGAGGACCCAGTACTTC.

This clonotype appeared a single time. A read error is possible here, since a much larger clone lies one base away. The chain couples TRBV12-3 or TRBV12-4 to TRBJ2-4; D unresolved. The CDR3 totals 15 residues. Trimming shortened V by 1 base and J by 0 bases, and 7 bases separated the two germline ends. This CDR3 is CASSLETPAKNIQYF. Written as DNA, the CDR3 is TGTGCCAGCAGTTTAGAGACACCAGCCAAAAACATTCAGTACTTC.

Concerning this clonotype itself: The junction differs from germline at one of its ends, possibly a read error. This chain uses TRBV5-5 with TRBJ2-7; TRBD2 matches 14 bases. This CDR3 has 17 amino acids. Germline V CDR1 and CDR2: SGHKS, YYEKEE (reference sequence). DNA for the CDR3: TGTGCCAGCAGCCCTGGGACTAGCGGGAGAAGAGCCTACGAGCACTACTTC. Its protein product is CASSPGTSGRRAYEHYF.

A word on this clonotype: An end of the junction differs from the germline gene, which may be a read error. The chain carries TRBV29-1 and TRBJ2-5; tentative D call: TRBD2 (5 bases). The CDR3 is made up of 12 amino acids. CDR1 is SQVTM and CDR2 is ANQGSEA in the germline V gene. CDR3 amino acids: CSVRIGLETQYF. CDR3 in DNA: TGTAGCGTGCGGATAGGCCTCGAGACCCAGTACTTC.

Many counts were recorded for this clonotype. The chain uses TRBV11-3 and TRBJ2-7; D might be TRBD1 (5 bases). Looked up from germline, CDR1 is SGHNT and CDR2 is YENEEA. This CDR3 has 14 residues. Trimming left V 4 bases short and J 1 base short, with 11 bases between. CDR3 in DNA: TGTGCCAGCAGCTCAAGGGGTGGTTCCTACGAGCAGTACTTC. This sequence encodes CASSSRGGSYEQYF.

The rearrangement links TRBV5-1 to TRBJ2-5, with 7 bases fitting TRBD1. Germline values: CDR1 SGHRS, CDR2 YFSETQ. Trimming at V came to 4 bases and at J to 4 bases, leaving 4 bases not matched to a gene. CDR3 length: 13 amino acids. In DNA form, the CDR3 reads TGCGCCAGCAGCCAGACAGGGACAGAGACCCAGTACTTC. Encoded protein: CASSQTGTETQYF.

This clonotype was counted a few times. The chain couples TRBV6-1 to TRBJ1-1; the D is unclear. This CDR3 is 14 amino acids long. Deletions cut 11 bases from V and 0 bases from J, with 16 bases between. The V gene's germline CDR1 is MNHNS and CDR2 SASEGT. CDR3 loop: CAASEQYMNTEAFF. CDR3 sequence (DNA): TGTGCCGCCTCGGAGCAGTACATGAACACTGAAGCTTTCTTT.

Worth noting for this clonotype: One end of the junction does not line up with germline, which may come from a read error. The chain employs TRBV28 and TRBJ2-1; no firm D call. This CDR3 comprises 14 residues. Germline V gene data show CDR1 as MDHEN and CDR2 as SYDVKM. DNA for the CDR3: TGTGCCAACAGTCAATTCCCCCCCTACAATGAGCAGTTCTTC. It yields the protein CANSQFPPYNEQFF.

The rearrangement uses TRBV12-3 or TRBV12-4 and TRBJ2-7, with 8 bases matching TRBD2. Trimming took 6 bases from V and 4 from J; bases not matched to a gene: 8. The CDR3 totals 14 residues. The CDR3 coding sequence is TGTGCCAGCAGCCTCAATAGCGGGGTTTACGAGCAGTACTTC. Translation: CASSLNSGVYEQYF.

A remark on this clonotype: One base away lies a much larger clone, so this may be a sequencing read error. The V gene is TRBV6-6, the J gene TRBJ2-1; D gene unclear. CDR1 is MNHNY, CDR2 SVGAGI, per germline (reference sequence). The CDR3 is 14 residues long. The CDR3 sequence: CASSYSPTYNEHFF. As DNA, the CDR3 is TGTGCCAGCAGTTACTCGCCTACCTACAATGAGCACTTCTTC.

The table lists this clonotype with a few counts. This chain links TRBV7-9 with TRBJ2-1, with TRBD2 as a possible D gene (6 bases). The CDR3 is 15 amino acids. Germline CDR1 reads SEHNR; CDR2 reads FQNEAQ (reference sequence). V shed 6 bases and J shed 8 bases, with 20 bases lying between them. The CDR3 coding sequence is TGTGCCAGCAGTGGGGACTCCGAGAAAGGCCATGAGCAGTTCTTC. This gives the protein CASSGDSEKGHEQFF.

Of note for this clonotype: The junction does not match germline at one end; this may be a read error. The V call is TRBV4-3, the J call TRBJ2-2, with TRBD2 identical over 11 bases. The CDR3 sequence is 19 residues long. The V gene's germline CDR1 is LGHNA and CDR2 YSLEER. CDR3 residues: CANSQDLRLAGGYTGELFF. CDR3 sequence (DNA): TGCGCCAACAGCCAAGATCTGCGCCTAGCGGGAGGCTACACCGGGGAGCTGTTTTTT.